This entry features one TCR beta chain sequence. Its matching antigen is unknown. Germline V gives CDR1 GTSNPN, CDR2 SVGIG (reference sequence). Between the trimmed V and J ends, which lost 6 bases and 8 bases, there was a span of 23 bases. The CDR3 totals 15 residues. This record belongs to a study of blood T cells in healthy people across ages. Study-level points and caveats: Reliance upon unsorted PBMCs precluded definitive naive versus antigen-experienced comparison. Nothing was known about donor CMV status, and this possibly confounded expanded clonotype changes.

Sample-barcoded 5' priming and a J-beta primer mix drove a second PCR of roughly 6 to 12 cycles. TCRdb recomputed calls from the 5' RACE reads with MiXCR, one row per CDR3 protein. The sample gives 350,000 to 450,000 distinct CDR3 sequences, more than 45% of which show up once; 45% to 55% is in the top ten. The chain employs TRBV30 and TRBJ2-1; a weak D match, TRBD1 (8 bases). Sequenced material: blood. The sequence derives from a man aged 55-75 years in good health. The CDR3 region is CACLQGGLQSYEQFF. The CDR3 bases are TGTGCCTGCCTACAGGGGGGGCTACAGTCTTATGAGCAGTTCTTC.